This TCR beta chain was sequenced for a study of regulatory T cells in long-lasting Graves disease (dated by TCRdb to the early 2020s). Study-level background: Persistent Graves' disease was defined as persistently positive TSH receptor autoantibodies together with antithyroid drug treatment for over 5 years. Peripheral blood TCR sequencing and RNA sequencing compared persistent Graves' disease patients with newly diagnosed Graves' disease patients. The study took place in China and was registered as a clinical trial. TCR sequencing covered roughly 13 persistent and 20 newly diagnosed Graves' disease patients, some 33 samples in total. In the clinical cohort, patients with persistent Graves' disease had used antithyroid drugs for an average of around ten years. The investigation overall reported the following: Lower TCR Shannon entropy and fewer highly expanded clones were observed in persistent Graves' disease patients than in newly diagnosed patients, which suggested clonal expansion. Preferential use of TRBV28, TRBJ1-2 and TRBJ2-5 was observed in persistent disease, whereas TRBV20-1 and TRBJ2-1 were favored in newly diagnosed disease. Because the primary lesion, thyroid tissue, could not be accessed, the study looked at peripheral blood alone. The authors noted that the small sample size was a limitation that may lower accuracy. More public clonotypes were shared among persistent patients (roughly 2,700) than among newly diagnosed patients (966). Sequencing and analysis were limited to the TCR beta chain.

Library generation was performed with multiplex PCR. Sequencing instrument: Illumina HiSeq 4000. TCR beta libraries were built with iRepertoire HTBI primers and Arm-PCR amplification of CDR3 regions. Before sequencing, the PCR products underwent gel purification. Concerning the study's data processing: Gene usage analysis of CDR3 amino acid clonotypes used the roughly 60 TRBV and fewer than 15 TRBJ segments found across samples. Filtered high-quality paired reads were merged into contigs using COPE and FqMerger. BLAST was used to align contigs to IMGT TRBV, TRBD and TRBJ reference genes, with CDR3 defined following IMGT. Any clonotype with a frequency above 0.1% was counted as a highly expanded clone. Shannon entropy was used to measure repertoire diversity, and the Gini coefficient was used to measure V-J evenness. Public clonotypes were defined as clonotypes shared by more than one individual. The raw public data were reprocessed by TCRdb itself: fastp quality trimming at Q25, MiXCR clonotype calling, in-frame beta chains only. Merged by CDR3 protein, the rows form single entries marked with the most common genes and DNA. These V and J calls derive from TCRdb rather than the authors' analysis. This sample gives under 450,000 distinct CDR3 sequences in total; roughly 23% of them show up just once. The ten largest make up about 29% of the sample.

This clonotype was seen only a few times. Its antigen is not yet known. No base quality information exists; no much larger clone differs at one position. CDR1 and CDR2 were assigned from the germline V gene (reference sequence) as GTSNPN and SVGIG. There are 13 amino acids in the CDR3, from cysteine to phenylalanine inclusive. The kept DNA is CDR3 alone, 39 bases in frame from the first base. Cut back by 2 bases and 0 bases, the V and J ends lie 2 bases apart. In light of the paper, this sample's time point label describes: persistent/refractory GD, antithyroid drugs over 5 years with positive TRAb. For both TCR sequencing and RNA sequencing, RNA was extracted from PBMCs using TRIzol. Graves' disease was diagnosed according to American Thyroid Association guidelines. Patients for the study were recruited at an endocrinology department in Xi'an, China. Each patient gave roughly 8.4 milliliters of peripheral blood, collected in an EDTA anticoagulant tube. Ficoll Paque Plus density gradient separation was used to isolate PBMCs, and no further T cell sorting was done. An Agilent 2100 Bioanalyzer and agarose gel were used to check RNA quality, while a NanoDrop 2000 measured RNA concentration.

The sequenced sample was peripheral blood mononuclear cells (PBMCs), obtained when the disease was refractory, from a patient treated with antithyroid drugs. The TCR comes from a woman aged 35 to 49 with Graves disease. Donor details come from another sample of the same person, matched by shared clones. Recombination joined TRBV30 with TRBJ2-6, with an unclear D gene assignment. CDR3 loop: CAWSSSGANVLTF. The DNA reads as follows: TGTGCCTGGAGTTCCTCTGGGGCCAACGTCCTGACTTTC.